Sequencing of this T cell receptor (beta chain) was carried out in a study of vaccination and CD4 T cells after COVID-19. Study details: Blood was drawn a median around 71 days post second dose, range 14 to 241. Overlapping SARS-CoV-2, HCoV-NL63, HCoV-OC43 and HCoV-229E spike peptides stimulated the cells.

The Oncomine TCR Beta short-read assay generated sequence data from the DNA of cultured CD4+ T cells. Each CDR3 protein is one row after TCRdb ran MiXCR on the PCR reads. The sample lists some 20,000 distinct CDR3 sequences, roughly three fifths occurring once. Treatment described: roughly 10-day PBMC culture with coronavirus spike peptide pools or control peptides (ViraFEST assay). A negative selection step was used to isolate CD4+ T cells once culture had run for around 10 days. A few counts support this clonotype. No antigen is known for it. Germline lookup yields CDR1 LGHNA and CDR2 YSLEER. The CDR3 runs 20 residues. Trimming cost V 2 bases and J 5 bases, with 29 bases left between them.

The sample was CD4+ T cells from blood, cultured in vitro. The receptor's source is a human donor who had recovered from COVID-19. V is TRBV4-3 and J is TRBJ2-3; tentative D call: TRBD2 (6 bases). The CDR3 region is CASSQSGKAGMTSAEDTQYF. The CDR3 region has the DNA TGCGCCAGCAGCCAATCCGGGAAGGCGGGAATGACTAGTGCCGAAGATACGCAGTATTTT.